The clone carrying this TCR beta chain came up a few times. Its antigen remains unknown. The data belong to a study of cytomegalovirus exposure and HLA in healthy donors. Study-wide context: Within the Caucasian-associated ancestry cluster were roughly 82% of the roughly 400 genotyped donors.

Points from the study as a whole: The classifier reportedly diagnosed cytomegalovirus status with high sensitivity and specificity. Earlier findings revealed that most TCR beta V segments proved productive either about 90% or about 30% of the time. In a later analysis, TCR beta V- and J-gene trimming showed a link to a missense DCLRE1C variant.

CDR1 is SGHDT, CDR2 YYEEEE, per germline. This CDR3 has 15 residues. The V gene end was trimmed by 0 bases and the J gene end by 4 bases; junction bases not matched to a gene: 3. Use of 60 Vbeta and 13 Jbeta primers characterized the PCR. Profiled with immunoSEQ multiplex PCR; TCRdb holds only in-frame clones, not every one. This table holds about 190,000 clones, roughly 77% found once. The sequence was collected from a man aged 25 to 40 in good health and CMV-seropositive. Sequenced input: PBMCs. This sequence joins TRBV5-6 and TRBJ1-4, with 7 bases matching TRBD1. The CDR3: CASSLAGTVNEKLFF. For the CDR3, the DNA is TGTGCCAGCAGCTTGGCCGGGACAGTTAATGAAAAACTGTTTTTT.